The clone carrying this T cell receptor (beta chain) has more than one count but fewer than ten. Via MiXCR, TCRdb re-called the RT-PCR reads, giving one row per CDR3 protein. There are fewer than 600,000 distinct CDR3 sequences in the sample; approximately 7.7% occur only once, and about an eighth lies in the top ten. The CDR3 loop spans 15 amino acids. From germline, CDR1 is DFQATT and CDR2 SNEGSKA (reference sequence). Trimming pared 4 bases from V and 0 bases from J, leaving 13 bases between. This sample is part of a study of response to subunit inactivated influenza vaccine. This clonotype originated in a man between 45 and 75 years old who received an inactivated influenza vaccine. This chain connects TRBV20-1 to TRBJ1-3; TRBD1 might be the D (6 bases). The sample consisted of PBMCs from blood, taken 23 months after vaccination. The CDR3 sequence is CSATSGALSGNTIYF. The CDR3 nucleotides are TGCAGTGCTACATCGGGGGCCCTCTCTGGAAACACCATATATTTT.